This record concerns one TCR beta chain sequence. The data belong to a study of blood T cells in healthy people across ages. PCR was performed a second time for roughly 7 to 12 cycles using a sample-barcoded 5' primer and a J-beta primer mix. TCRdb fed the 5' RACE reads into MiXCR, producing one record per CDR3 protein. The repertoire holds under 1,100,000 distinct CDR3 sequences, almost 25% seen once, with approximately 0.71% in the top ten. Those donating, healthy Caucasian individuals from Russia, were aged 6 to 90. V was shortened by 5 bases and J by 4 bases, with 12 bases between the two germline ends. Germline values: CDR1 SEHNR, CDR2 FQNEAQ (reference sequence). The CDR3 length is 13 residues. This sample also appeared in a second study, on T cells of mothers and their children. That report adds: The donor cohort consisted of three healthy Caucasian mothers and their six children. Compared with unrelated pairs, related mother-child pairs had slightly higher, non-significant overlap.

The V call is TRBV7-9, the J call TRBJ2-7, with unresolved D. The sequencing input was blood. The TCR originated in a girl aged 2 to 10 in good health. The CDR3 DNA reads TGTGCCAGCAGCATCCGGACGGAGTACGAGCAGTACTTC. Its translation: CASSIRTEYEQYF.